The present T cell receptor beta chain was sequenced within a study of blood T cell repertoires in COVID-19. Turning to the study itself: Samples taken during acute and convalescent COVID-19 were collected in the United States, Italy and Spain. T cells, B-cell-depleted T cells, or PBMCs provided the cDNA or gDNA that served as material.

Original processing methods: Counts of nucleated cells, estimated from reference gene primer amplification, were obtained. Generated by immunoSEQ multiplex PCR, the TCRdb table keeps only in-frame clones and is missing some. Clonal size and the V and J genes are those of that table, whereas D and trimming came from the DNA. Found here are some 280,000 clones, approximately 80% of them singletons; the top ten hold around 4%. The CDR3 is 15 amino acids. Germline CDR1 SEHNR, CDR2 FQNEAQ (reference sequence). J was trimmed by 7 bases and V by 5 bases; bases with no gene match: 8. The chain combines TRBV7-9 with TRBJ1-4, with 9 bases identical to TRBD1. The sample consisted of peripheral blood. This sequence was found in a woman in her forties or fifties with active or convalescent COVID-19. DNA for the CDR3: TGTGCCAGCAGCCCTACACAGGGGGCTGGTGAAAAACTGTTTTTT. This codes for CASSPTQGAGEKLFF. The entire variable domain, with the rest obtained from reference TRBV7-9 and TRBJ1-4, is as follows: DTGVSQNPRHKITKRGQNVTFRCDPISEHNRLYWYRQTLGQGPEFLTYFQNEAQLEKSRLLSDRFSAERPKGSFSTLEIQRTEQGDSAMYLCASSPTQGAGEKLFFGSGTQLSVL.